This TCR beta chain came from a study of blood T cells in healthy people across ages. CDR1 is LGHNA, CDR2 YNFKEQ, per germline. With V trimmed by 8 bases and J by 6 bases, 15 bases remained unmatched. The CDR3 covers 15 residues. Together with a sample-barcoded 5' primer, a J-beta primer mix was included in a second PCR lasting roughly 7 to 11 cycles. Each CDR3 protein is one row after TCRdb ran MiXCR on the 5' RACE reads. The sample comprises around 1,900,000 distinct CDR3 sequences, about two fifths of which are singletons, and about 21% rests with the top ten. Sequenced input: blood. The genes are TRBV4-2 and TRBJ2-7, with 8 bases fitting TRBD1. This TCR was sampled from a human donor in good health. CDR3 residues: CASALPGTGTCEQYF. CDR3 DNA: TGTGCCAGCGCCCTCCCCGGGACAGGAACCTGCGAGCAGTACTTC.